The 24 T cell receptor beta chains presented below share a single source sample, sequenced in a study of T cell changes during pregnancy in multiple sclerosis. TCRdb's copy holds only in-frame clones and misses some; the assay was immunoSEQ multiplex PCR. This sample yields approximately 50,000 clones, of which roughly 95% are seen a single time; approximately 0.31% belongs to the top ten. The material sequenced was CD4+ T cells from peripheral blood mononuclear cells, taken in the third trimester of pregnancy. The source of these receptors is a female donor with multiple sclerosis, enrolled in a pregnancy study.

V is TRBV11-2 and J is TRBJ2-3, with a tentative D call TRBD1 (6 bases). The CDR3 is 12 amino acids. The germline V gene has CDR1 SGHAT and CDR2 FQNNGV. Trimming removed 5 bases at V and 5 bases at J, with 8 bases between. The CDR3 region has the DNA TGTGCCAGCAGCAGGGACAAAGATACGCAGTATTTT. It codes for CASSRDKDTQYF.

On this clone: The identical CDR3 is also encoded by other nucleotide sequences in the sample. The genes are TRBV27 and TRBJ1-1; TRBD1 agrees at 7 bases. Trimming cost V 2 bases and J 2 bases; bases outside gene matches: 2. Germline V gene sequence: CDR1 MNHEY, CDR2 SMNVEV (reference sequence). The CDR3 is 14 amino acids. Written as DNA, the CDR3 is TGTGCCAGCAGTTTAGCAGGGGGAAACACTGAAGCTTTCTTT. Protein sequence: CASSLAGGNTEAFF.

This clone appeared once. The chain couples TRBV7-3 to TRBJ2-3; 14 bases map to TRBD2. The CDR3 has 15 residues. Germline CDR1 SGHTA, CDR2 FQGTGA. The V segment lost 5 bases and the J segment 5 bases; nucleotides outside the gene matches: 3. The CDR3 bases are TGTGCCAGCAGCACGGGACTAGCGGGGGTAGATACGCAGTATTTT. Translating it yields CASSTGLAGVDTQYF. Based on the CDR3 plus reference TRBV7-3 and TRBJ2-3, the full variable domain is GAGVSQTPSNKVTEKGKYVELRCDPISGHTALYWYRQSLGQGPEFLIYFQGTGAADDSGLPNDRFFAVRPEGSVSTLKIQRTERGDSAVYLCASSTGLAGVDTQYFGPGTRLTVL.

This chain uses TRBV28 with TRBJ2-7; 7 nucleotides match TRBD1. Germline trimming cut 8 bases from V and 1 base from J; bases unmatched to any gene: 8. The length of the CDR3 is 14 residues. Germline loops: CDR1 MDHEN, CDR2 SYDVKM. The CDR3 reads CASRTGTDSYEQYF. CDR3 nucleotide sequence: TGTGCCAGCCGCACGGGGACAGATTCCTACGAGCAGTACTTC. The variable domain in full, with the rest retrieved from reference TRBV28 and TRBJ2-7, is DVKVTQSSRYLVKRTGEKVFLECVQDMDHENMFWYRQDPGLGLRLIYFSYDVKMKEKGDIPEGYSVSREKKERFSLILESASTNQTSMYLCASRTGTDSYEQYFGPGTRLTVT.

The chain has TRBV9 and TRBJ2-5; D might be TRBD1 (5 bases). Trimming removed 0 bases at V and 2 bases at J, with 8 bases between. From germline, CDR1 is SGDLS and CDR2 YYNGEE. There are 14 residues in the CDR3. This CDR3 reads CASSVAPGQETQYF. The CDR3 nucleotides read TGTGCCAGCAGCGTAGCGCCAGGGCAAGAGACCCAGTACTTC. The full variable domain, rest sourced from reference TRBV9 and TRBJ2-5, is DSGVTQTPKHLITATGQRVTLRCSPRSGDLSVYWYQQSLDQGLQFLIQYYNGEERAKGNILERFSAQQFPDLHSELNLSSLELGDSALYFCASSVAPGQETQYFGPGTRLLVL.

V usage is TRBV19 and J usage is TRBJ2-7; D is possibly TRBD2 (6 bases). V was trimmed by 5 bases and J by 3 bases, leaving 11 bases between them. The CDR3 length is 13 residues. Germline-derived CDR1 and CDR2 are LNHDA and SQIVND (reference sequence). CDR3 bases: TGTGCCAGTAGTGTCGGGGAGGACTACGAGCAGTACTTC. Amino acids: CASSVGEDYEQYF.

The chain joins TRBV5-4 to TRBJ1-6; 7 nucleotides line up with TRBD1. Trimming took 1 base from V and 5 from J; bases not matched to a gene: 3. Germline-derived CDR1 and CDR2 are SGHNT and YYREEE (reference sequence). The CDR3 consists of 15 residues. CDR3 in DNA: TGTGCCAGCAGCTTGTCCGACAGGGATAATTCACCCCTCCACTTT. This codes for CASSLSDRDNSPLHF.

The V and J genes are TRBV6-6 and TRBJ1-4; D unclear. CDR1 and CDR2 from the germline V gene are MNHNY and SVGAGI (reference sequence). V was cut by 6 bases and J by 7 bases, with 9 bases left in between. The CDR3 loop spans 12 amino acids. CDR3 loop: CASSDLGEKLFF. In DNA form, the CDR3 reads TGTGCCAGCAGCGATCTCGGTGAAAAACTGTTTTTT.

This chain joins TRBV6-1 and TRBJ1-1; 7 nucleotides match TRBD1. The CDR3 is 13 amino acids. Germline V gene sequence: CDR1 MNHNS, CDR2 SASEGT. The V gene end was trimmed by 4 bases and the J gene end by 6 bases; junction bases not matched to a gene: 5. DNA of the CDR3: TGTGCCAGCAGTGGGGGACAGACTGCTGAAGCTTTCTTT. Protein product: CASSGGQTAEAFF.

The gene calls are TRBV7-2 and TRBJ2-5; D unclear. The CDR3 is 13 residues long. Trimming cost V 5 bases and J 2 bases, with 9 bases left between them. In germline, CDR1 is SGHTA, CDR2 FQGNSA. CDR3 nucleotide sequence: TGTGCCAGCAGCCCCCCCAATCAAGAGACCCAGTACTTC. Translating it yields CASSPPNQETQYF.

The V and J genes are TRBV19 and TRBJ1-5, with D perhaps TRBD1 (5 bases). The CDR3 extends over 14 amino acids. Germline values: CDR1 LNHDA, CDR2 SQIVND (reference sequence). Trimming stripped 6 bases from V and 0 bases from J, with 9 bases between. CDR3 sequence reads: CASRYGGSNQPQHF. The CDR3, as DNA: TGTGCCAGTAGATACGGGGGTAGCAATCAGCCCCAGCATTTT.

A word on this clone: At one of its ends the junction is not consistent with the germline gene, which may arise from a read error. This chain connects TRBV7-2 to TRBJ2-7; 7 bases are a match to TRBD1. The germline gives CDR1 SGHTA, CDR2 FQGNSA. The CDR3 runs to 13 residues. The CDR3 DNA sequence: TGTGCCAGCAGCTTAGAGAGGGGGACAGCATCGGACTTC. This encodes CASSLERGTASDF.

This CDR3 is CASSFLAGLGGETQYF. The CDR3 coding sequence is TGTGCCAGCAGTTTCCTAGCGGGGCTGGGAGGAGAGACCCAGTACTTC. This rearrangement joins TRBV28 to TRBJ2-5; 9 nucleotides match TRBD2. V trimming: 3 bases; J trimming: 4 bases; junction bases outside the gene matches: 9. The CDR3 length is 16 residues. The germline V gene encodes CDR1 MDHEN and CDR2 SYDVKM. Full variable domain (remainder filled in from reference TRBV28 and TRBJ2-5): DVKVTQSSRYLVKRTGEKVFLECVQDMDHENMFWYRQDPGLGLRLIYFSYDVKMKEKGDIPEGYSVSREKKERFSLILESASTNQTSMYLCASSFLAGLGGETQYFGPGTRLLVL.

V gene TRBV7-2 combines with J gene TRBJ2-7; D is unresolved. Trimming took 5 bases from V and 7 from J, leaving 18 bases between them. The CDR3 sequence is 14 residues long. Germline assignment: CDR1 SGHTA and CDR2 FQGNSA. The chain's CDR3 is CASSPREAFREQYF. For the CDR3, the DNA is TGTGCCAGCAGCCCGCGAGAGGCCTTTAGGGAGCAGTACTTC.

The chain employs TRBV7-2 and TRBJ2-1; maybe TRBD2 (6 bases). The CDR3 runs to 14 residues. CDR1 is SGHTA and CDR2 is FQGNSA in the germline V gene. Trimming left V 4 bases short and J 8 bases short, with 15 bases between. CDR3 protein: CASSYQSGGYEQFF. Here the CDR3 DNA reads TGTGCCAGCAGCTATCAAAGTGGGGGGTATGAGCAGTTCTTC.

This chain connects TRBV6-5 to TRBJ2-7, with 8 bases identical to TRBD1. The CDR3 is made up of 14 amino acids. Germline V gene sequence: CDR1 MNHEY, CDR2 SVGAGI. Trimming took 2 bases from V and 5 from J; bases not matched to a gene: 5. The CDR3 bases are TGTGCCAGCAGTTACGGCCAGGGGGCGGACGAGCAGTACTTC. Translating it yields CASSYGQGADEQYF.

The chain is built from TRBV29-1 and TRBJ2-3, with 10 bases that match TRBD1. The CDR3 is 15 amino acids. Trimming removed 2 bases from V and 4 bases from J; junction bases left unmatched: 6. Germline V gives CDR1 SQVTM, CDR2 ANQGSEA. The chain's CDR3 is CSVESRDRGSDTQYF. CDR3 nucleotides: TGCAGCGTTGAAAGCCGGGACAGGGGTTCAGATACGCAGTATTTT.

The chain carries TRBV2 and TRBJ2-2; 8 nucleotides match TRBD2. V lost 6 bases to trimming and J lost 5 bases; unmatched junction nucleotides: 8. CDR1 and CDR2 (germline): SNHLY, FYNNEI. The CDR3 runs 15 residues. CDR3 sequence reads: CASSLGLVRTGELFF. The DNA for the CDR3 is TGTGCCAGCAGCTTGGGACTAGTTAGGACCGGGGAGCTGTTTTTT.

The rearrangement links TRBV18 to TRBJ2-1, with 9 nucleotides matching TRBD1. The CDR3 runs to 15 residues. CDR1 is KGHSH, CDR2 LQKENI, per germline. The V gene end was trimmed by 5 bases and the J gene end by 5 bases; junction bases not matched to a gene: 7. This CDR3 is CASSRRQGVDNEQFF. The CDR3 nucleotides read TGTGCCAGCTCAAGGAGACAGGGGGTAGACAATGAGCAGTTCTTC. Using reference TRBV18 and TRBJ2-1 for the parts outside the CDR3, the full variable domain is NAGVMQNPRHLVRRRGQEARLRCSPMKGHSHVYWYRQLPEEGLKFMVYLQKENIIDESGMPKERFSAEFPKEGPSILRIQQVVRGDSAAYFCASSRRQGVDNEQFFGPGTRLTVL.

The gene calls are TRBV5-1 and TRBJ1-1, with TRBD1 matching over 7 bases. Germline lookup yields CDR1 SGHRS and CDR2 YFSETQ. The CDR3 sequence is 14 residues long. With 6 bases clipped from V and 6 bases from J, the junction kept 11 bases outside the gene matches. This CDR3 reads CASTKQGLSPEAFF. DNA for the CDR3: TGCGCCAGCACAAAACAGGGGTTGAGCCCTGAAGCTTTCTTT. Full variable domain (rest looked up from reference TRBV5-1 and TRBJ1-1): KAGVTQTPRYLIKTRGQQVTLSCSPISGHRSVSWYQQTPGQGLQFLFEYFSETQRNKGNFPGRFSGRQFSNSRSEMNVSTLELGDSALYLCASTKQGLSPEAFFGQGTRLTVV.

This chain uses TRBV13 with TRBJ2-7, with a tentative D call TRBD2 (5 bases). Germline V lookup: CDR1 PRHDT, CDR2 FYEKMQ (reference sequence). The length of the CDR3 is 12 residues. V was cut by 8 bases and J by 4 bases, with 12 bases left in between. The CDR3 region has the DNA TGTGCCAGCTCCCGGGATTGGTACGAGCAGTACTTC. Translated, it gives CASSRDWYEQYF.

The sample holds one count of this clone. This rearrangement joins TRBV28 to TRBJ2-7; 7 positions agree with TRBD1. Germline V lookup: CDR1 MDHEN, CDR2 SYDVKM. Trimming at V came to 4 bases and at J to 0 bases, leaving 6 bases not matched to a gene. This CDR3 has 15 residues. CDR3 sequence (DNA): TGTGCCAGCAGTTCCAGACAGGGCCTCTCCTACGAGCAGTACTTC. This gives the protein CASSSRQGLSYEQYF.

The CDR3 here is CASSYTGPNTGELFF. DNA for the CDR3: TGCGCCAGCAGTTATACAGGCCCGAACACCGGGGAGCTGTTTTTT. V usage is TRBV5-1 and J usage is TRBJ2-2; TRBD1 is a possible D gene (5 bases). V lost 5 bases and J 0 bases, leaving 11 bases between the germline ends. Germline V gene data show CDR1 as SGHRS and CDR2 as YFSETQ. The CDR3 loop spans 15 amino acids.

This chain joins TRBV19 and TRBJ1-1, with a weak D call TRBD1 (5 bases). The CDR3 extends over 16 amino acids. Per germline, CDR1 LNHDA and CDR2 SQIVND (reference sequence). The V end lost 3 bases, the J end lost 5 bases, and 19 bases lay between the germline ends. CDR3 residues: CASSISRRGSGTEAFF. DNA of the CDR3: TGTGCCAGTAGTATTTCAAGAAGGGGATCAGGAACTGAAGCTTTCTTT.